Presented here are 16 T cell receptor beta chains from one specimen sequenced in a study of cytomegalovirus exposure and HLA in healthy donors. Use of 60 Vbeta and 13 Jbeta primers characterized the PCR. Profiling relied on immunoSEQ multiplex PCR, and the TCRdb table lists in-frame clones only, not all of them. The data show about 160,000 clones, roughly 87% seen once. The specimen was PBMCs. Every receptor here comes from a girl between 5 and 17 years old in good health and CMV-seropositive.

CDR3 protein: CASSPRNGYNEQFF. CDR3 nucleotides: TGTGCCAGCTCACCACGGAACGGGTACAATGAGCAGTTCTTC. The chain combines TRBV18 with TRBJ2-1, with no clear D. The V gene's germline CDR1 is KGHSH and CDR2 LQKENI. The CDR3 has 14 residues. Trimming shortened V by 1 base and J by 4 bases, and 8 bases separated the two germline ends.

V and J are TRBV7-3 and TRBJ2-1; D possibly corresponds to TRBD1 (6 bases). The CDR3 is 15 residues long. Trimming took 0 bases from V and 2 from J, leaving 8 bases between them. Germline V gene sequence: CDR1 SGHTA, CDR2 FQGTGA. In nucleotides, the CDR3 is TGTGCCAGCAGCTTAACCAGGGGCCCCTACAATGAGCAGTTCTTC. This translates into CASSLTRGPYNEQFF.

The gene calls are TRBV9 and TRBJ2-1; 9 bases match TRBD1. Germline-derived CDR1 and CDR2 are SGDLS and YYNGEE. V gave up 4 bases and J gave up 2 bases; unmatched junction bases: 4. CDR3 size: 15 residues. The DNA for the CDR3 is TGTGCCAGCAGCCCGACAGGGGGGCCCTACAATGAGCAGTTCTTC. Amino acid sequence: CASSPTGGPYNEQFF.

The rearrangement uses TRBV7-8 and TRBJ1-5; 8 nucleotides match TRBD1. V was clipped by 4 bases and J by 4 bases; unmatched bases: 6. This CDR3 contains 15 residues. Germline V CDR1 and CDR2: SGHVS, FQNEAQ. The CDR3 region is CASSSWGQENQPQHF. The DNA of the CDR3 is TGTGCCAGCAGCTCCTGGGGACAGGAGAATCAGCCCCAGCATTTT.

The chain is built from TRBV28 and TRBJ2-1; D is undetermined. There are 18 residues in the CDR3. Germline CDR1 reads MDHEN; CDR2 reads SYDVKM. The germline V and J ends were trimmed by 3 bases and 5 bases, with 23 bases remaining between them. CDR3 amino acids: CASSLAYSGPPRNNEQFF. The CDR3 DNA follows: TGTGCCAGCAGTTTGGCGTATTCAGGCCCCCCCCGCAACAATGAGCAGTTCTTC.

V gene TRBV4-1 combines with J gene TRBJ2-5; 12 nucleotides line up with TRBD1. Trimming removed 5 bases from V and 3 bases from J; junction bases left unmatched: 7. The CDR3 extends over 16 amino acids. The germline CDR1 and CDR2 sequences are MGHRA and YSYEKL. In DNA form, the CDR3 reads TGCGCCAGCAGCGGTCTCGGGACAGGGGGCGAAGAGACCCAGTACTTC. As protein: CASSGLGTGGEETQYF.

The chain combines TRBV10-3 with TRBJ2-7; a weak D match, TRBD1 (6 bases). CDR1 and CDR2 (germline): ENHRY, SYGVKD. V was trimmed by 4 bases and J by 1 base, leaving 11 bases between them. This CDR3 is 14 amino acids long. The CDR3 here is CAISGTEGSYEQYF. In nucleotides, the CDR3 is TGTGCCATCAGTGGGACAGAGGGTTCCTACGAGCAGTACTTC.

This clone was detected only once. J is TRBJ2-1 and V is TRBV7-3; 9 bases are a match to TRBD2. Germline values: CDR1 SGHTA, CDR2 FQGTGA. CDR3 size: 17 residues. Trimming took 1 base from V and 0 from J; bases not matched to a gene: 4. CDR3 bases: TGTGCCAGCAGCTTAAGCGGGGGGGCAAGCTCCTACAATGAGCAGTTCTTC. Its translation is CASSLSGGASSYNEQFF. The full variable domain, rest sourced from reference TRBV7-3 and TRBJ2-1, is GAGVSQTPSNKVTEKGKYVELRCDPISGHTALYWYRQSLGQGPEFLIYFQGTGAADDSGLPNDRFFAVRPEGSVSTLKIQRTERGDSAVYLCASSLSGGASSYNEQFFGPGTRLTVL.

The gene calls are TRBV7-9 and TRBJ1-3; 7 bases fit TRBD1. Germline loops: CDR1 SEHNR, CDR2 FQNEAQ (reference sequence). This CDR3 has 16 residues. After removal of 7 bases from V and 4 bases from J, the junction contained 13 bases not matched to a gene. The CDR3 loop reads CASIKINRGSGNTIYF. The CDR3 DNA sequence: TGTGCCAGCATCAAAATAAACAGGGGTTCAGGAAACACCATATATTTT. The full variable domain, rest sourced from reference TRBV7-9 and TRBJ1-3, is DTGVSQNPRHKITKRGQNVTFRCDPISEHNRLYWYRQTLGQGPEFLTYFQNEAQLEKSRLLSDRFSAERPKGSFSTLEIQRTEQGDSAMYLCASIKINRGSGNTIYFGEGSWLTVV.

The V and J genes are TRBV21-1 and TRBJ2-7; the table gives TRBD1 as D, unverified against the DNA. TRBV21-1 is a pseudogene locus. The CDR3 sequence is 15 residues long. CDR3 in amino acids: CASSKGGQRSYEQYF. DNA for the CDR3: TGTGCCAGCAGCAAAGGGGGACAGCGATCCTACGAGCAGTACTTC.

The V and J genes are TRBV4-3 and TRBJ2-7; perhaps TRBD1 as D (7 bases). The CDR3 spans 13 residues. V was shortened by 4 bases and J by 6 bases, with 13 bases between the two germline ends. Germline V gives CDR1 LGHNA, CDR2 YSLEER. The CDR3 DNA follows: TGCGCCAGCAGCCCAGGGGGGATACGCGAGCAGTACTTC. Translating gives CASSPGGIREQYF.

The chain carries TRBV14 and TRBJ2-1; possibly TRBD1 for D (5 bases). V was cut by 4 bases and J by 0 bases, with 13 bases left in between. Germline V gene data show CDR1 as SGHDN and CDR2 as FVKESK. The CDR3 runs 16 residues. The CDR3 region is CASSPGPASSYNEQFF. The CDR3 nucleotides read TGTGCCAGCAGCCCAGGGCCAGCGAGCTCCTACAATGAGCAGTTCTTC. Together with reference TRBV14 and TRBJ2-1, the CDR3 gives the full variable domain: EAGVTQFPSHSVIEKGQTVTLRCDPISGHDNLYWYRRVMGKEIKFLLHFVKESKQDESGMPNNRFLAERTGGTYSTLKVQPAELEDSGVYFCASSPGPASSYNEQFFGPGTRLTVL.

The rearrangement joins TRBV28 to TRBJ1-1, with 8 bases matching TRBD1. The germline gives CDR1 MDHEN, CDR2 SYDVKM. This CDR3 region has 13 residues. Trimming removed 9 bases from V and 2 bases from J; junction bases left unmatched: 5. In DNA, the CDR3 is TGTGCCAGTAGAGACAGGGGTAACACTGAAGCTTTCTTT. Translated: CASRDRGNTEAFF. Drawing the rest from reference TRBV28 and TRBJ1-1, the complete variable domain is DVKVTQSSRYLVKRTGEKVFLECVQDMDHENMFWYRQDPGLGLRLIYFSYDVKMKEKGDIPEGYSVSREKKERFSLILESASTNQTSMYLCASRDRGNTEAFFGQGTRLTVV.

The chain links TRBV18 to TRBJ2-7; D is perhaps TRBD1 (5 bases). Trimming pared 2 bases from V and 3 bases from J, leaving 17 bases between. This CDR3 spans 16 amino acids. Germline loops: CDR1 KGHSH, CDR2 LQKENI. CDR3 coding DNA: TGTGCCAGCTCACCAGTTTACTTTCCAGGGAACTACGAGCAGTACTTC. It is translated as CASSPVYFPGNYEQYF.

The V gene is TRBV4-1, the J gene TRBJ2-2; no firm D call. The V end was cut by 3 bases, the J end by 9 bases, with 11 bases between. The germline V gene has CDR1 MGHRA and CDR2 YSYEKL. The length of the CDR3 is 13 residues. The DNA of the CDR3 is TGCGCCAGCAGCCACTTTCAGGCTCGGGAGCTGTTTTTT. Protein sequence: CASSHFQARELFF.

The chain links TRBV2 to TRBJ1-6, with D unclear. The V end lost 4 bases, the J end lost 6 bases, and 10 bases lay between the germline ends. CDR1 and CDR2 (germline): SNHLY, FYNNEI. The CDR3 consists of 14 residues. The CDR3 region is CASSGGDVNSPLHF. Here the CDR3 DNA reads TGTGCCAGCAGTGGCGGGGATGTTAATTCACCCCTCCACTTT.